The 21 T cell receptor beta chains below come from one sample, sequenced in a study of T cells after posttransplantation cyclophosphamide. The naive gate required viable CD3+CD4+ or CD3+CD8+ cells with CCR7+CD45RA+CD45RO-CD95-CD27+CD28+ phenotype. Sequencing was performed with immunoSEQ multiplex PCR; in TCRdb, only in-frame clones are kept and a portion is missing. The sample lists about 31,000 clones, about 90% occurring once. What was sequenced was naive CD4+ T cells sorted from PBMCs. The receptor source for this set is a woman aged 55-69 years in good health, CMV-negative, and a related stem cell transplant donor.

This clone turned up a few times. V is TRBV7-3 and J is TRBJ2-1, with a weak D call TRBD2 (7 bases). V was trimmed by 5 bases and J by 5 bases, leaving 10 bases between them. Germline CDR1 reads SGHTA; CDR2 reads FQGTGA. The CDR3 consists of 13 residues. The CDR3 coding sequence is TGTGCCAGCAGCCGGGGGGCTGACAATGAGCAGTTCTTC. This gives the protein CASSRGADNEQFF. The full variable domain, in which reference TRBV7-3 and TRBJ2-1 provide the parts outside the CDR3, is GAGVSQTPSNKVTEKGKYVELRCDPISGHTALYWYRQSLGQGPEFLIYFQGTGAADDSGLPNDRFFAVRPEGSVSTLKIQRTERGDSAVYLCASSRGADNEQFFGPGTRLTVL.

The gene calls are TRBV5-1 and TRBJ2-5; D ambiguous. Germline CDR1 is SGHRS and CDR2 is YFSETQ. This CDR3 has 11 residues. Deletions cut 3 bases from V and 2 bases from J, with 2 bases between. The CDR3 reads CASSSQETQYF. In DNA, the CDR3 is TGCGCCAGCAGCTCTCAAGAGACCCAGTACTTC.

The chain recombines TRBV6-1 with TRBJ1-1, with 7 bases fitting TRBD1. The CDR3 is made up of 14 amino acids. V trimming: 2 bases; J trimming: 1 base; junction bases outside the gene matches: 1. CDR1 is MNHNS and CDR2 is SASEGT in the germline V gene. In nucleotides, the CDR3 is TGTGCCAGCAGTGAATGGACAGGGAACACTGAAGCTTTCTTT. Its protein product is CASSEWTGNTEAFF.

This clone was counted between two and nine times. The chain employs TRBV6-6 and TRBJ1-1; the match to TRBD1 covers 8 bases. With 11 bases clipped from V and 2 bases from J, the junction kept 4 bases outside the gene matches. This CDR3 has 12 residues. Per the germline V gene, CDR1 is MNHNY and CDR2 is SVGAGI (reference sequence). CDR3 nucleotide sequence: TGTGCCGGAGGGACAGGTAACACTGAAGCTTTCTTT. Translated, it gives CAGGTGNTEAFF.

V is TRBV28 and J is TRBJ2-2; 7 nucleotides line up with TRBD2. V trimming: 2 bases; J trimming: 9 bases; junction bases outside the gene matches: 3. Per the germline V gene, CDR1 is MDHEN and CDR2 is SYDVKM. This CDR3 is built from 13 residues. CDR3 sequence (DNA): TGTGCCAGCAGTTTAGCGGGAGCGCGGGAGCTGTTTTTT. The encoded protein is CASSLAGARELFF. The full variable domain, completed using reference TRBV28 and TRBJ2-2, is DVKVTQSSRYLVKRTGEKVFLECVQDMDHENMFWYRQDPGLGLRLIYFSYDVKMKEKGDIPEGYSVSREKKERFSLILESASTNQTSMYLCASSLAGARELFFGEGSRLTVL.

The DNA for the CDR3 is TGTGCCAGCAGCACCCAGAGGCACGAGCAGTACTTC. Translating gives CASSTQRHEQYF. V is TRBV7-2 and J is TRBJ2-7; D gene unclear. Germline assignment: CDR1 SGHTA and CDR2 FQGNSA. Trimming took off 5 bases at V and 5 bases at J, with 10 bases between the two ends. This CDR3 has 12 residues.

This clone came up a few times. This chain links TRBV7-9 with TRBJ1-2, with D possibly TRBD1 on 6 matching bases. Trimming stripped 5 bases from V and 7 bases from J, with 20 bases between. The germline V gene encodes CDR1 SEHNR and CDR2 FQNEAQ (reference sequence). This CDR3 comprises 15 residues. The DNA of the CDR3 is TGTGCCAGCAGCCCACAATACAGGGTTTTGTTTGGCTACACCTTC. Translated: CASSPQYRVLFGYTF.

V usage is TRBV7-2 and J usage is TRBJ2-2; 11 bases are shared with TRBD2. V lost 4 bases and J lost 2; bases outside the gene matches: 3. The CDR3 has 16 residues. Germline CDR1 is SGHTA and CDR2 is FQGNSA. This chain's CDR3 is CASSYSGGANTGELFF. The CDR3 DNA reads TGTGCCAGCAGCTATAGCGGGGGGGCAAACACCGGGGAGCTGTTTTTT.

V usage is TRBV5-6 and J usage is TRBJ1-1; 7 nucleotides align to TRBD1. Germline V gives CDR1 SGHDT, CDR2 YYEEEE. J gave up 1 base and V 6 bases, and 6 bases lay outside the gene matches. The CDR3 consists of 14 residues. Here the CDR3 reads CASKPRDRNTEAFF. The DNA of the CDR3 is TGTGCCAGCAAACCGCGGGACAGGAACACTGAAGCTTTCTTT.

J is TRBJ2-2 and V is TRBV10-1; 7 nucleotides align to TRBD1. V lost 4 bases, J lost 5 bases, and 4 bases stayed unmatched. Per the germline V gene, CDR1 is WNHNN and CDR2 is SYGVQD (reference sequence). The CDR3 has 14 amino acids. The CDR3 DNA is TGCGCCAGCAGTGCTGACAGGGTTACCGGGGAGCTGTTTTTT. Amino acid sequence: CASSADRVTGELFF.

The chain joins TRBV30 to TRBJ2-1; 8 bases match TRBD2. V dropped 0 bases and J dropped 1; count of bases not matched to a gene: 2. The CDR3 contains 15 residues. Germline V CDR1 and CDR2: GTSNPN, SVGIG (reference sequence). The DNA of the CDR3 is TGTGCCTGGAGTGTACGGGGGGGATCCTACAATGAGCAGTTCTTC. This encodes CAWSVRGGSYNEQFF.

Here the CDR3 DNA reads TGTGCCAGCCCCCCGCGGCAGGGGAACGTCCACGAGCAGTACTTC. The encoded protein is CASPPRQGNVHEQYF. The chain links TRBV28 to TRBJ2-7, with D tentatively TRBD1 (6 bases). The CDR3 covers 15 residues. Between the trimmed V and J ends, which lost 8 bases and 5 bases, there was a span of 22 bases. Per germline, CDR1 MDHEN and CDR2 SYDVKM.

Here the CDR3 reads CASSETSTDTQYF. The CDR3 nucleotides read TGTGCCAGCAGCGAAACTAGCACAGATACGCAGTATTTT. The chain couples TRBV9 to TRBJ2-3; D is unresolved. The CDR3 is made up of 13 amino acids. From germline, CDR1 is SGDLS and CDR2 YYNGEE. V lost 3 bases, J lost 0 bases, and 5 bases lay in between.

This chain connects TRBV7-9 to TRBJ1-5; 7 bases are shared with TRBD1. Germline assignment: CDR1 SEHNR and CDR2 FQNEAQ (reference sequence). V was clipped by 4 bases and J by 1 base; unmatched bases: 4. The CDR3 has 15 amino acids. CDR3 nucleotide sequence: TGTGCCAGCAGCTCCTCGGGACAGAGCAATCAGCCCCAGCATTTT. Translating it yields CASSSSGQSNQPQHF.

This clone was found once. V and J are TRBV25-1 and TRBJ2-7; TRBD1 is a possible D gene (6 bases). V lost 6 bases to trimming and J lost 5 bases, with 14 bases between them. The CDR3 has 13 residues. The germline gives CDR1 MGHDK, CDR2 SYGVNS. CDR3 sequence: CASSLGQHHEQYF. DNA of the CDR3: TGTGCCAGCAGCTTAGGACAGCACCACGAGCAGTACTTC.

This chain connects TRBV15 to TRBJ1-5, with a tentative D call TRBD1 (6 bases). With 4 bases removed from V and 1 base from J, the gap between germline ends came to 11 bases. CDR1 LNHNV and CDR2 YYDKDF come from the germline V gene (reference sequence). The CDR3 spans 15 residues. The CDR3: CATSKQGGSNQPQHF. In DNA form, the CDR3 reads TGTGCCACCAGCAAACAGGGTGGGAGCAATCAGCCCCAGCATTTT. The full variable domain, in which reference TRBV15 and TRBJ1-5 provide the parts outside the CDR3, is DAMVIQNPRYQVTQFGKPVTLSCSQTLNHNVMYWYQQKSSQAPKLLFHYYDKDFNNEADTPDNFQSRRPNTSFCFLDIRSPGLGDTAMYLCATSKQGGSNQPQHFGDGTRLSIL.

The chain has TRBV6-5 and TRBJ2-2; D might be TRBD2 (6 bases). CDR3 length: 13 residues. Germline values: CDR1 MNHEY, CDR2 SVGAGI. Trimming left V 8 bases short and J 7 bases short, with 14 bases between. DNA for the CDR3: TGTGCCAGCCGGGCGGGATCTAACGGGGAGCTGTTTTTT. It codes for CASRAGSNGELFF.

The chain carries TRBV28 and TRBJ1-5, with TRBD1 matching over 9 bases. The CDR3 loop spans 15 amino acids. After removal of 6 bases from V and 5 bases from J, the junction contained 8 bases not matched to a gene. Germline assignment: CDR1 MDHEN and CDR2 SYDVKM. Here the CDR3 DNA reads TGTGCCAGCAGCCCCGCGGGACAGGGCTATCAGCCCCAGCATTTT. It translates to CASSPAGQGYQPQHF.

The V and J genes are TRBV7-6 and TRBJ1-6; 9 bases match TRBD1. Trimming cost V 6 bases and J 7 bases; bases outside gene matches: 4. Looked up from germline, CDR1 is SGHVS and CDR2 is FNYEAQ. This CDR3 is 14 amino acids long. The CDR3 DNA reads TGTGCCAGCAGTTCGGACAGGGGCAATTCACCCCTCCACTTT. Amino acids: CASSSDRGNSPLHF.

The chain recombines TRBV25-1 with TRBJ1-2; a weak D match, TRBD1 (5 bases). Germline V lookup: CDR1 MGHDK, CDR2 SYGVNS. Trimming shortened V by 5 bases and J by 1 base, and 11 bases separated the two germline ends. This CDR3 region has 14 residues. The DNA for the CDR3 is TGTGCCAGCAGTTTCCCAGGGAATAACTATGGCTACACCTTC. This codes for CASSFPGNNYGYTF.

This clone has just one count. This chain joins TRBV28 and TRBJ1-5; 8 bases fit TRBD1. The CDR3 runs to 15 residues. Trimming removed 7 bases from V and 1 base from J; junction bases left unmatched: 6. Germline values: CDR1 MDHEN, CDR2 SYDVKM. In nucleotides, the CDR3 is TGTGCCAGCAACCAAGGACAGGGCAGCAATCAGCCCCAGCATTTT. It specifies CASNQGQGSNQPQHF.